This T cell receptor beta chain was identified during a study of cytomegalovirus exposure and HLA in healthy donors. Study results and caveats: In a later analysis, a missense DCLRE1C variant was linked to TCR beta V- and J-gene trimming. Cytomegalovirus-associated status was assigned to about 150 TCR beta chains.

The CDR3 has 13 residues. Looked up from germline, CDR1 is SEHNR and CDR2 is FQNEAQ (reference sequence). V shed 5 bases and J shed 4 bases, with 9 bases lying between them. The PCR was carried out with 60 Vbeta primers and 13 Jbeta primers. In the source study's methods: In a later analysis, 10 million to 11 million of tens of millions of unique beta chains occurred in at least two donors. Clones were read by immunoSEQ multiplex PCR, and TCRdb kept only the in-frame ones, dropping some. V, J and clone size reflect that table, while D and trimming were determined from the DNA. The data contain about 78,000 clones, about 60% of them singletons. Comment on this clone: Its antigen is undetermined.

Material for sequencing was PBMCs. The clonotype was recovered from a man aged 30 to 45 in good health and CMV-seropositive. The chain carries TRBV7-9 and TRBJ2-1; perhaps TRBD2 as D (5 bases). The CDR3 DNA sequence: TGTGCCAGCAGCGAGACGGGATACAATGAGCAGTTCTTC. Its translation is CASSETGYNEQFF.